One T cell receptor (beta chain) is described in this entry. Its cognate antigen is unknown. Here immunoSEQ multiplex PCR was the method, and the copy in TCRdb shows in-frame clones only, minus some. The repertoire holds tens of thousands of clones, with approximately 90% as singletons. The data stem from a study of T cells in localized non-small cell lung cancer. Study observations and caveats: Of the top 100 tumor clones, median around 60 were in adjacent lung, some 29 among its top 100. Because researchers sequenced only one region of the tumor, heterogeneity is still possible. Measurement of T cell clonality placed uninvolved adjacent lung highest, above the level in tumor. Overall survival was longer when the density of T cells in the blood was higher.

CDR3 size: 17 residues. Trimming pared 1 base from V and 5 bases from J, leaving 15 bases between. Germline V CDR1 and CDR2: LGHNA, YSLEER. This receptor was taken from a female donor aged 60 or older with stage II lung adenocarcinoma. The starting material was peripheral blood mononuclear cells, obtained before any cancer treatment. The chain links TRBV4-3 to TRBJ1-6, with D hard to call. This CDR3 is CASSQGGKRVDNSPLHF. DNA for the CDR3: TGCGCCAGCAGCCAAGGGGGAAAGAGGGTGGATAATTCACCCCTCCACTTT.